The entry below describes one T cell receptor (beta chain). As yet, its antigen is unknown. This entry belongs to a study of CD8+ T cells in alopecia areata. Overall study: Those patients who were treated received oral tofacitinib, which was given at 5 to 10 mg twice daily for moderate-to-severe alopecia areata. The study, taken as a whole, reports: Persistence during tofacitinib was seen for many expanded lesional clones in scalp and blood.

Sample treatment: oral pan-JAK inhibitor, 5-10 mg twice daily. The study team obtained lesional scalp punch biopsies and peripheral blood from alopecia areata patients. With V trimmed by 4 bases and J by 1 base, 1 base remained unmatched. Germline V gives CDR1 MNHEY, CDR2 SMNVEV (reference sequence). This CDR3 contains 14 residues. Extraction and reverse transcription of RNA yielded cDNA as the sequencing template. The data were produced by immunoSEQ multiplex PCR, yet TCRdb's version contains in-frame clones alone and is incomplete. The sample includes 150,000 to 200,000 clones, about 60% of them seen just once.

The sample was CD8+ T cells sorted from blood, taken at week 24, from a patient treated with tofacitinib. The rearrangement uses TRBV27 and TRBJ1-1; 9 bases map to TRBD1. This clonotype originated in a human donor with alopecia areata. CDR3 sequence (DNA): TGTGCCAGCAGTTCACAGGGGGCGAACACTGAAGCTTTCTTT. Encoded protein: CASSSQGANTEAFF.